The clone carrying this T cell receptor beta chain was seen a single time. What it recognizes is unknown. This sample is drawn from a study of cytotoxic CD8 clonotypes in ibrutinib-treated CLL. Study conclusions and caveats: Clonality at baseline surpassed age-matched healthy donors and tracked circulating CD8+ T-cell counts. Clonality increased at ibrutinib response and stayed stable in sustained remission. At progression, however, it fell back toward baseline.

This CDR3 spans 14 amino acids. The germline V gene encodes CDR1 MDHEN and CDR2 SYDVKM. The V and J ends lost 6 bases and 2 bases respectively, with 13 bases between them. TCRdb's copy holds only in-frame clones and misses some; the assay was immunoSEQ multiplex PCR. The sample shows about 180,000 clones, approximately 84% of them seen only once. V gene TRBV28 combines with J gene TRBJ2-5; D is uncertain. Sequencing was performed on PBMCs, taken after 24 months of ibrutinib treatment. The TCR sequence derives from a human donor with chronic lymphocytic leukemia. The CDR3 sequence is CASSPRGQQETQYF. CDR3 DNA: TGTGCCAGCAGCCCTCGCGGCCAACAAGAGACCCAGTACTTC.